This paragraph covers one T cell receptor beta chain sequence. What it recognizes is unknown. The protocol was immunoSEQ multiplex PCR, while the TCRdb copy is restricted to in-frame clones and leaves out a portion. This table has about 120,000 clones, roughly 87% appearing once. This CDR3 region has 16 residues. V was trimmed by 4 bases and J by 0 bases, leaving 16 bases between them. Per germline, CDR1 LNHDA and CDR2 SQIVND (reference sequence). This sample is part of a study of T cell responses to AZD1222 COVID-19 vaccine. Study-level findings and limits: There were mostly white British donors and more females than males, and clonal diversity was possibly underestimated. Spike-specific TCRs gained breadth and depth after people received two AZD1222 doses.

This clonotype was sampled from an adult in good health. V gene TRBV19 combines with J gene TRBJ2-7; no definite D call. The starting material was peripheral blood, obtained on day 0 of AZD1222 vaccination. The CDR3 bases are TGTGCCAGTAGTACCCGTCTCTCCCTCCTCTCCTACGAGCAGTACTTC. Encoded protein: CASSTRLSLLSYEQYF.